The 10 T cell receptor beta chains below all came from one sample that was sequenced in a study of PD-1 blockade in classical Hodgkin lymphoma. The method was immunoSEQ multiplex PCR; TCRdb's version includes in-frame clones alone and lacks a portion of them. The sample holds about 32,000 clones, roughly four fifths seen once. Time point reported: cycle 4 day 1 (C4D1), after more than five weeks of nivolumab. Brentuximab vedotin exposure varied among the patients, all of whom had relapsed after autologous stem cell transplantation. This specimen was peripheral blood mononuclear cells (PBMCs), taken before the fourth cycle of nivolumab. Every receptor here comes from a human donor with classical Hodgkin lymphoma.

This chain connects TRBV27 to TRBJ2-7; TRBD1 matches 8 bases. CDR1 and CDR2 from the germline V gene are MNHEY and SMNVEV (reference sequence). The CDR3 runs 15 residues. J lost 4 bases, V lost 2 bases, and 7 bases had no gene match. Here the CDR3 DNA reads TGTGCCAGCAGTTTAAACGGACAGGGACGGTACGAGCAGTACGTC. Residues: CASSLNGQGRYEQYV.

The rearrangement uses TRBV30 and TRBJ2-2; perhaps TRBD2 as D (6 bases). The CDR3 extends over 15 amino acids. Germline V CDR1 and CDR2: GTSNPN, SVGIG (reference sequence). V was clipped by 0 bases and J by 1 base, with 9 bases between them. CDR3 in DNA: TGTGCCTGGAGTGTTTGGAGGGTGAACACCGGGGAGCTGTTTTTT. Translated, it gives CAWSVWRVNTGELFF.

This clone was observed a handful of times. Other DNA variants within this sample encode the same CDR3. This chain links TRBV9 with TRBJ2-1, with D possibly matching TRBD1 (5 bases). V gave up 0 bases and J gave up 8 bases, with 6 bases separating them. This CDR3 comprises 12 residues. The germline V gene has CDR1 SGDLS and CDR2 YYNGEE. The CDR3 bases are TGTGCCAGCAGCGTAGGGGGCCATGAGCAGTTCTTC. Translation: CASSVGGHEQFF.

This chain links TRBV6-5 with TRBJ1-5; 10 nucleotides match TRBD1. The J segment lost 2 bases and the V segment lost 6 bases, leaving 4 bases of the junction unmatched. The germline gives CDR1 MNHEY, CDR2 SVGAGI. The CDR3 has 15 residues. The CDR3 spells CASRAGTGGNQPQHF. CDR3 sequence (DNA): TGTGCCAGCAGGGCCGGGACAGGGGGCAATCAGCCCCAGCATTTT.

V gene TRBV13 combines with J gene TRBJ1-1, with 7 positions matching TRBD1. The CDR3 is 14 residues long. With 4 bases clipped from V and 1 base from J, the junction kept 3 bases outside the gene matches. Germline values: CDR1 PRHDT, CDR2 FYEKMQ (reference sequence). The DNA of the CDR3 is TGTGCCAGCAGCTCCAGGGGGGGGAACACTGAAGCTTTCTTT. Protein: CASSSRGGNTEAFF.

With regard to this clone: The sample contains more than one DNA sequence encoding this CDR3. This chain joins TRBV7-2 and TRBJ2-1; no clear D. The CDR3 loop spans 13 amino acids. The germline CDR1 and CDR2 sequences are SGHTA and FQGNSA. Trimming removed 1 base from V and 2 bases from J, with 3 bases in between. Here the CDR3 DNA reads TGTGCCAGCAGCTTAGAGACCTACAATGAGCAGTTCTTC. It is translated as CASSLETYNEQFF.

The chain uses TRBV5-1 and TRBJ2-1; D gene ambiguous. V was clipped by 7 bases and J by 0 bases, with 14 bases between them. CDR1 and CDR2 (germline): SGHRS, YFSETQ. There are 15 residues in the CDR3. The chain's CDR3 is CASSPEDSSYNEQFF. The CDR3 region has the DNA TGCGCCAGCTCCCCTGAGGATAGCTCCTACAATGAGCAGTTCTTC.

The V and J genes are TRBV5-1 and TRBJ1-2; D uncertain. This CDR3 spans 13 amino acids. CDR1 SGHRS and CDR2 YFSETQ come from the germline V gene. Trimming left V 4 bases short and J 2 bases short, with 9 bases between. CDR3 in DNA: TGCGCCAGCAGCGAGAACACCAACTATGGCTACACCTTC. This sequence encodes CASSENTNYGYTF.

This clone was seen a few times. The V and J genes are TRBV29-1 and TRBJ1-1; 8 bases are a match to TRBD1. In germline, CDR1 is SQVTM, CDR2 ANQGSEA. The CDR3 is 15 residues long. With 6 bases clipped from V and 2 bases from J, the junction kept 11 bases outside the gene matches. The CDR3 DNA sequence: TGCAGCGTGGCAAGAACAGGGGGGGTTAACACTGAAGCTTTCTTT. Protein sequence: CSVARTGGVNTEAFF.

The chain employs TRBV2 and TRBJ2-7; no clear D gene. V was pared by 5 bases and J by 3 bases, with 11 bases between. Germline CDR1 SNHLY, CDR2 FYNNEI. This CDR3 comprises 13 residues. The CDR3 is CASSLSMDYEQYF. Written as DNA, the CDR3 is TGTGCCAGCAGTCTTTCCATGGACTACGAGCAGTACTTC.